This T cell receptor beta chain was found in a study of cytomegalovirus exposure and HLA in healthy donors. In regard to this clone: What it recognizes is unknown.

Germline lookup yields CDR1 GTSNPN and CDR2 SVGIG (reference sequence). V shed 2 bases, J shed 0 bases, and the junction held 9 bases outside the gene matches. This CDR3 contains 16 residues. The PCR had 60 Vbeta and 13 Jbeta primers. Only in-frame clones appear in the TCRdb table, and some are missing; sequencing was by immunoSEQ multiplex PCR. The sample lists about 190,000 clones, roughly 77% seen once, with under 5% in the top ten. Broader study findings: Later analysis showed TCR association rates varying by HLA locus, highest for DRB1 and lowest for HLA-C. Apart from CMV serostatus, no immune exposure information was available. In an earlier analysis, about 87% or about 30%: the productive usage of most TCR beta V segments.

The chain employs TRBV30 and TRBJ1-1; 7 nucleotides agree with TRBD1. The sequenced material came from PBMCs. The sequence came from a man between 25 and 39 years old in good health and CMV-seropositive. The CDR3 DNA sequence: TGTGCCTGGAGTAAATACAGGGGACACATGAACACTGAAGCTTTCTTT. Its protein is CAWSKYRGHMNTEAFF.